These T cell receptor beta chains were read from a single sample in a study of T-cell reconstitution after alpha-beta-depleted transplantation in children. Each CDR3 protein is one row after TCRdb ran MiXCR on the PCR reads. The sample lists just under 550,000 distinct CDR3 sequences, about a sixth occurring once. Material: PBMCs from the stem cell graft donor, obtained from the stem cell graft. The origin of the receptors is a human donor who donated a stem cell graft to a child with acute lymphoblastic leukemia. Each CDR3 is given with its conserved first and last residue. The D gene is left open where the match is weak. Only part of the rows carry a size: once, few, many, or a class if the clone is expanded.

J gene | clone size | V gene | D gene | CDR3 DNA | CDR3 protein
TRBJ1-4 | many | TRBV5-1 | - | TGCGCCAGCAGCTCAGCCCGCTACATGGACGGTAATGAAAAACTGTTTTTT | CASSSARYMDGNEKLFF
TRBJ2-1 | - | TRBV7-9 | - | TGTGCCAGCAGCTTAGTAGCGGACAATGAGCAGTTCTTC | CASSLVADNEQFF
TRBJ2-7 | - | TRBV5-1 | TRBD1 | TGCGCCAGCAGCAAAGGGGACAGTTACTACGAGCAGTACTTC | CASSKGDSYYEQYF
TRBJ2-3 | few | TRBV5-1 | - | TGCGCCAGCAGCTTGGTTACTAGCAGTATGGCAGATACGCAGTATTTT | CASSLVTSSMADTQYF
TRBJ2-1 | - | TRBV12-3/TRBV12-4 | - | TGTGCCAGCAGATCTACGAGCTCCTACAATGAGCAGTTCTTC | CASRSTSSYNEQFF
TRBJ2-7 | - | TRBV25-1 | TRBD1 | TGTGCCAGCAGTGAACCCCGACAGGGACCTTACGAGCAGTACTTC | CASSEPRQGPYEQYF
TRBJ1-1 | many | TRBV12-3/TRBV12-4 | - | TGTGCCAGCAGTTCTGTGGGGAACACTGAAGCTTTCTTT | CASSSVGNTEAFF
TRBJ2-7 | - | TRBV4-1 | TRBD2 | TGCGCCAGCAGCCAAGAGGGACTAGCGGAGGCCTACGAGCAGTACTTC | CASSQEGLAEAYEQYF
TRBJ1-1 | few | TRBV6-5 | - | TGTGCCAGCAGTTACGGCCAGGGGATGGGGACGAACACTGAAGCTTTCTTT | CASSYGQGMGTNTEAFF
TRBJ1-2 | many | TRBV29-1 | - | TGCAGCGTTGTTAACGGACCTAACTATGGCTACACCTTC | CSVVNGPNYGYTF
TRBJ2-3 | few | TRBV7-9 | TRBD2 | TGTGCCAGCAGCTTAGTAGGTAGCGGGAGGACAGATACGCAGTATTTT | CASSLVGSGRTDTQYF
TRBJ2-1 | - | TRBV7-9 | TRBD2 | TGTGCCAGCAGCCGGACTCTAGCGGGAGAGTACAATGAGCAGTTCTTC | CASSRTLAGEYNEQFF
TRBJ1-2 | - | TRBV4-1 | TRBD1 | TGCGCCAGCAGCCAGGGGGTAGGGGGCTTCTATGGCTACACCTTC | CASSQGVGGFYGYTF
TRBJ2-5 | few | TRBV28 | TRBD2 | TGTGCCAGCAGGCAATCCCTAGGGGGCGGGAGGGCCAACGTGGAGACCCAGTACTTC | CASRQSLGGGRANVETQYF
TRBJ1-2 | - | TRBV12-3/TRBV12-4 | TRBD1 | TGTGCCAGCAGTCGAAACCCAGGGGGTGGGAACTATGGCTACACCTTC | CASSRNPGGGNYGYTF
TRBJ1-5 | - | TRBV4-1 | - | TGCGCCAGCAGCCTTTACCCGGTTGGACAGAGTAGCAATCAGCCCCAGCATTTT | CASSLYPVGQSSNQPQHF
TRBJ2-7 | - | TRBV6-9 | TRBD2 | TGTGCCAGCAACCCTAGCGGGGGTGAGCAGTACTTC | CASNPSGGEQYF
TRBJ1-1 | few | TRBV27 | TRBD1 | TGTGCCAGCAGTTTATTCGGGACAGGGGGCTCTTACACTGAAGCTTTCTTT | CASSLFGTGGSYTEAFF
TRBJ2-2 | - | TRBV6-5 | TRBD2 | TGTGCCAGCAGTTACATCGTCACTAGCGGGAGGGGCTCCGGGGAGCTGTTTTTT | CASSYIVTSGRGSGELFF
TRBJ1-1 | - | TRBV20-1 | TRBD1 | TGCAGTGCCACCACGACAGGGATGAACACTGAAGCTTTCTTT | CSATTTGMNTEAFF
TRBJ2-1 | - | TRBV5-6 | TRBD2 | TGTGCCAGCAGCTTGTGGGAGGGTCCCTACAATGAGCAGTTCTTC | CASSLWEGPYNEQFF
TRBJ2-7 | - | TRBV9 | TRBD1 | TGTGCCAGCAGCGCACCGACAGGGAACGAGCAGTACTTC | CASSAPTGNEQYF
TRBJ2-1 | - | TRBV29-1 | TRBD2 | TGCAGCGGTGTAGCGGGTACCTACAATGAGCAGTTCTTC | CSGVAGTYNEQFF
TRBJ2-5 | - | TRBV3-1 | - | TGTGCCAGCAGCCAAGCCCTTACGGAGACCCAGTACTTC | CASSQALTETQYF
TRBJ2-4 | few | TRBV4-1 | - | TGCGCCAGCAGCCAAGCCGGGGGCAAGACCAAAAACATTCAGTACTTC | CASSQAGGKTKNIQYF
TRBJ2-5 | few | TRBV7-8 | TRBD1 | TGTGCCAGCAGCTCATTTGGGGGACAGGGACAAGAGACCCAGTACTTC | CASSSFGGQGQETQYF
TRBJ1-1 | many | TRBV5-1 | - | TGCGCCAGCAGCTTGCCCAAGGGGAACACTGAAGCTTTCTTT | CASSLPKGNTEAFF
TRBJ1-5 | - | TRBV27 | - | TGTGCCAGCAGTTCTCCTGATCGGGGTCAGCCCCAGCATTTT | CASSSPDRGQPQHF
TRBJ2-2 | few | TRBV20-1 | - | TGCAGTGCTAGAGACCCAGGAGGGACCGGGGAGCTGTTTTTT | CSARDPGGTGELFF
TRBJ1-2 | - | TRBV9 | - | TGTGCCAGCAGCGTAGTAACCGGGACAAGTGGCTACACCTTC | CASSVVTGTSGYTF
TRBJ2-7 | - | TRBV3-1 | TRBD2 | TGTGCCAGCAGCCTGGGACTAGCGGGAGGGATCTCCTACGAGCAGTACTTC | CASSLGLAGGISYEQYF
TRBJ1-2 | few | TRBV20-1 | TRBD1 | TGCAGTGCTAAACAAATGGACAGGGGGGTTGACGGCTACACCTTC | CSAKQMDRGVDGYTF
TRBJ2-3 | - | TRBV5-1 | TRBD1 | TGCGCCAGCAGCCCCAGACAGGGGACCGTCACAGATACGCAGTATTTT | CASSPRQGTVTDTQYF
TRBJ2-5 | - | TRBV28 | - | TGTGCCAGCAGACGGGGAAACGGGAAAGAGACCCACTACTTC | CASRRGNGKETHYF